A single sample is the source of the 18 T cell receptor beta chains below, sequenced in a study of cytomegalovirus exposure and HLA in healthy donors. Vbeta (60) and Jbeta (13) primers were used in the PCR. Using immunoSEQ multiplex PCR, the repertoire was profiled, and TCRdb retains in-frame clones only, with some absent. The table lists just over 85,000 clones, 65% to 80% of them singletons. The sequenced sample was PBMCs. The receptors were gathered from a man aged 40-49 years in good health and CMV-seronegative.

This clone was seen only a few times. The V gene is TRBV4-2, the J gene TRBJ2-7; 8 bases map to TRBD2. V was pared by 1 base and J by 0 bases, with 8 bases of the junction left unmatched. The CDR3 runs to 17 residues. CDR1 LGHNA and CDR2 YNFKEQ come from the germline V gene. CDR3 nucleotides: TGTGCCAGCAGCCAAGGGGTAACAGCGGGGGCCTCCTACGAGCAGTACTTC. Translation: CASSQGVTAGASYEQYF.

The sample holds a few counts of this clone. This chain joins TRBV6-4 and TRBJ2-3; 8 bases fit TRBD2. Trimming at V came to 0 bases and at J to 6 bases, leaving 8 bases not matched to a gene. The CDR3 is 16 residues long. The germline V gene has CDR1 MRHNA and CDR2 SNTAGT. The DNA for the CDR3 is TGTGCCAGCAGTGACTCTCCCGGGGGGGCCGGGGATACGCAGTATTTT. It translates to CASSDSPGGAGDTQYF.

The chain couples TRBV5-5 to TRBJ2-2, with 10 nucleotides matching TRBD2. The length of the CDR3 is 13 residues. V was clipped by 2 bases and J by 11 bases; unmatched bases: 3. Germline CDR1 and CDR2: SGHKS and YYEKEE (reference sequence). The CDR3 bases are TGTGCCAGCAGCTTAGTAGCGGGGGGAGAGCTGTTTTTT. Translation: CASSLVAGGELFF.

The chain couples TRBV5-6 to TRBJ2-2; 7 positions match TRBD2. Germline V CDR1 and CDR2: SGHDT, YYEEEE. Losses at the gene ends were 4 bases for V and 0 bases for J; bases not matched to a gene: 15. The CDR3 is made up of 19 amino acids. CDR3 protein: CASSSRGDFAPPNTGELFF. CDR3 in DNA: TGTGCCAGCAGCAGTCGGGGGGACTTCGCCCCCCCGAACACCGGGGAGCTGTTTTTT. Full variable domain (missing parts from reference TRBV5-6 and TRBJ2-2): DAGVTQSPTHLIKTRGQQVTLRCSPKSGHDTVSWYQQALGQGPQFIFQYYEEEERQRGNFPDRFSGHQFPNYSSELNVNALLLGDSALYLCASSSRGDFAPPNTGELFFGEGSRLTVL.

This clone has just a few counts. The rearrangement uses TRBV27 and TRBJ1-5, with D uncertain. Trimming removed 4 bases at V and 1 base at J, with 20 bases between. Germline CDR1 MNHEY, CDR2 SMNVEV (reference sequence). The CDR3 sequence is 18 residues long. Written as DNA, the CDR3 is TGTGCCAGCAGTTCGACCCAAGCCGGGTGGCAAAGCAATCAGCCCCAGCATTTT. Its protein product is CASSSTQAGWQSNQPQHF.

There are a few counts of this clone. The genes are TRBV7-2 and TRBJ2-1; 9 bases match TRBD2. V gave up 3 bases and J gave up 10 bases; unmatched junction bases: 1. In germline, CDR1 is SGHTA, CDR2 FQGNSA. This CDR3 region has 12 residues. The CDR3 DNA follows: TGTGCCAGCAGCTTTAGCGGGGGAGAGCAGTTCTTC. Translating gives CASSFSGGEQFF.

The chain employs TRBV5-6 and TRBJ2-7; D possibly corresponds to TRBD1 (5 bases). Trimming cost V 3 bases and J 2 bases, with 12 bases left between them. Per germline, CDR1 SGHDT and CDR2 YYEEEE. This CDR3 region has 14 residues. This chain's CDR3 is CASSYPTVTYEQYF. CDR3 nucleotides: TGTGCCAGCAGCTATCCGACAGTTACCTACGAGCAGTACTTC.

The CDR3 sequence is CASSRWDRANYGYTF. CDR3 nucleotides: TGCGCCAGCAGCCGATGGGACAGGGCTAACTATGGCTACACCTTC. This chain connects TRBV4-1 to TRBJ1-2; 9 bases fit TRBD1. The germline V gene encodes CDR1 MGHRA and CDR2 YSYEKL. The CDR3 length is 15 residues. The trim removed 4 bases at V and 0 bases at J, leaving 3 bases unmatched.

This clone has only one observation. V and J are TRBV7-2 and TRBJ1-2, with 7 positions matching TRBD1. CDR1 and CDR2 from the germline V gene are SGHTA and FQGNSA. CDR3 size: 17 residues. After removal of 3 bases from V and 7 bases from J, the junction contained 17 bases not matched to a gene. The CDR3, as DNA: TGTGCCAGCAGCTTCCGATTCGGAGTAGGGGGCTCGCTTGGCTACACCTTC. It specifies CASSFRFGVGGSLGYTF. Complete variable domain (other parts from reference TRBV7-2 and TRBJ1-2): GAGVSQSPSNKVTEKGKDVELRCDPISGHTALYWYRQSLGQGLEFLIYFQGNSAPDKSGLPSDRFSAERTGGSVSTLTIQRTQQEDSAVYLCASSFRFGVGGSLGYTFGSGTRLTVV.

The chain recombines TRBV5-6 with TRBJ1-6; 8 positions agree with TRBD1. Germline V lookup: CDR1 SGHDT, CDR2 YYEEEE. The CDR3 loop spans 14 amino acids. V was pared by 4 bases and J by 10 bases, with 7 bases of the junction left unmatched. The CDR3 coding sequence is TGTGCCAGCAGCCCGCGGACAGGGAGGTCACCCCTCCACTTT. It translates to CASSPRTGRSPLHF. The full variable domain, rest sourced from reference TRBV5-6 and TRBJ1-6, is DAGVTQSPTHLIKTRGQQVTLRCSPKSGHDTVSWYQQALGQGPQFIFQYYEEEERQRGNFPDRFSGHQFPNYSSELNVNALLLGDSALYLCASSPRTGRSPLHFGNGTRLTVT.

This clone was recorded a few times. The rearrangement links TRBV19 to TRBJ1-5; D not certain. Trimming left V 7 bases short and J 2 bases short, with 18 bases between. CDR3 size: 16 residues. Germline V gene lookup returns CDR1 LNHDA and CDR2 SQIVND (reference sequence). CDR3 in DNA: TGTGCCAGTATTGAAGTTTCAACGGTGGGCAATCAGCCCCAGCATTTT. Its protein is CASIEVSTVGNQPQHF.

This chain connects TRBV5-8 to TRBJ2-2; no clear D. This CDR3 has 13 amino acids. Trimming pared 1 base from V and 5 bases from J, leaving 6 bases between. Looked up from germline, CDR1 is SGHTS and CDR2 is YDEGEE. CDR3 coding DNA: TGTGCCAGCAGCTTGAGCACGACCGGGGAGCTGTTTTTT. Amino acid sequence: CASSLSTTGELFF.

This sequence joins TRBV18 and TRBJ2-3; tentative D call: TRBD2 (6 bases). CDR1 is KGHSH and CDR2 is LQKENI in the germline V gene. CDR3 length: 13 amino acids. The germline V and J ends were trimmed by 1 base and 4 bases, with 6 bases remaining between them. The CDR3: CASSPRGADTQYF. Here the CDR3 DNA reads TGTGCCAGCTCACCACGCGGGGCAGATACGCAGTATTTT.

This sequence joins TRBV19 and TRBJ2-1; 10 bases agree with TRBD2. Germline V gene data show CDR1 as LNHDA and CDR2 as SQIVND (reference sequence). The CDR3 covers 15 residues. The V and J ends lost 1 base and 10 bases, in that order; junction bases with no gene match: 7. The CDR3 bases are TGTGCCAGTAGTATAGGAGCGGGGGGGCTAGAAGAGCAGTTCTTC. Translating it yields CASSIGAGGLEEQFF.

In its sample, this clone was seen a few times. V usage is TRBV5-6 and J usage is TRBJ1-1; a possible D gene is TRBD1 (5 bases). Looked up from germline, CDR1 is SGHDT and CDR2 is YYEEEE. This CDR3 region has 14 residues. Trimming removed 5 bases at V and 4 bases at J, with 15 bases between. The CDR3 is CASRLQGGVTEAFF. The CDR3 nucleotides are TGTGCCAGCAGGCTTCAGGGAGGTGTCACTGAAGCTTTCTTT.

The chain employs TRBV27 and TRBJ2-5; TRBD1 agrees at 8 bases. CDR1 and CDR2 from the germline V gene are MNHEY and SMNVEV (reference sequence). V trimming: 4 bases; J trimming: 4 bases; junction bases outside the gene matches: 17. There are 18 residues in the CDR3. CDR3 in DNA: TGTGCCAGCAGTTCGTTACCCCCCGGACAGGGAGGAGGAGAGACCCAGTACTTC. This codes for CASSSLPPGQGGGETQYF.

The chain recombines TRBV5-5 with TRBJ1-4, with D possibly matching TRBD1 (6 bases). V lost 4 bases, J lost 7 bases, and 20 bases lay in between. This CDR3 has 16 residues. The V gene's germline CDR1 is SGHKS and CDR2 YYEKEE (reference sequence). The CDR3 DNA reads TGTGCCAGCAGCCCTCAGCCCGTACAGGGCTTTGAAAAACTGTTTTTT. Amino acid sequence: CASSPQPVQGFEKLFF.

Only one count was recorded for this clone. The chain recombines TRBV5-1 with TRBJ1-6; 8 nucleotides line up with TRBD1. This CDR3 spans 15 amino acids. Germline trimming cut 4 bases from V and 5 bases from J; bases unmatched to any gene: 5. Germline V gene data show CDR1 as SGHRS and CDR2 as YFSETQ. CDR3 sequence: CASSVGTGNNSPLHF. The CDR3 bases are TGCGCCAGCAGCGTGGGGACAGGAAATAATTCACCCCTCCACTTT. The full variable domain, completed using reference TRBV5-1 and TRBJ1-6, is KAGVTQTPRYLIKTRGQQVTLSCSPISGHRSVSWYQQTPGQGLQFLFEYFSETQRNKGNFPGRFSGRQFSNSRSEMNVSTLELGDSALYLCASSVGTGNNSPLHFGNGTRLTVT.